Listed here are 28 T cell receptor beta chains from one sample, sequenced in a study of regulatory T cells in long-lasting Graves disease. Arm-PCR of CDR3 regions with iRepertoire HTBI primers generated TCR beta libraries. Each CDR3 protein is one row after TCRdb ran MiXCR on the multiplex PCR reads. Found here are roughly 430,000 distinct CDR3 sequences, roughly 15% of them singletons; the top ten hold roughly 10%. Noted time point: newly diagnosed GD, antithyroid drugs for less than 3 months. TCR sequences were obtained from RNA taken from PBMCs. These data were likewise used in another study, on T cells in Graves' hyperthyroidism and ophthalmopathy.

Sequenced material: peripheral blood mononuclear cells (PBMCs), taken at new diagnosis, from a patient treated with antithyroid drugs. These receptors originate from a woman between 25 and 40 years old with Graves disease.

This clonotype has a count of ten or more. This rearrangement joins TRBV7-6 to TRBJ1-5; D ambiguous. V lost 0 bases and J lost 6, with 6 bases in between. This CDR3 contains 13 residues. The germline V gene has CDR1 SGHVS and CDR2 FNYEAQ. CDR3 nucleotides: TGTGCCAGCAGCTTAGCATTGGGTCAGCCCCAGCATTTT. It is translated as CASSLALGQPQHF. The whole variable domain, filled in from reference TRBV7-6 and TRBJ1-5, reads GAGVSQSPRYKVTKRGQDVALRCDPISGHVSLYWYRQALGQGPEFLTYFNYEAQQDKSGLPNDRFSAERPEGSISTLTIQRTEQRDSAMYRCASSLALGQPQHFGDGTRLSIL.

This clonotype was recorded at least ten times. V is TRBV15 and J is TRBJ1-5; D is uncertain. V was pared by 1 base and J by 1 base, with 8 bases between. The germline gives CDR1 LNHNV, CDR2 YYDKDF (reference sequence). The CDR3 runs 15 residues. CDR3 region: CATSRGGSSNQPQHF. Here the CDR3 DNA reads TGTGCCACCAGCAGAGGCGGGTCAAGCAATCAGCCCCAGCATTTT.

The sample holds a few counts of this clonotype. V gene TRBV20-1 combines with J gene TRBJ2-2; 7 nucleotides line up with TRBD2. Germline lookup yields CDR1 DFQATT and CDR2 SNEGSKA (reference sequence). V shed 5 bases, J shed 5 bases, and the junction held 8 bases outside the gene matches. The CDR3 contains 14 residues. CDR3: CSARGGPLTGELFF. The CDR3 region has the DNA TGCAGTGCTCGCGGGGGACCTCTGACCGGGGAGCTGTTTTTT.

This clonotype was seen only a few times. The CDR3, as DNA: TGTGCCACCAAGGGGTCGGAGACCCAGTACTTC. Translated, it gives CATKGSETQYF. The J gene is TRBJ2-5, the V gene TRBV15, with a possible D match to TRBD1 (5 bases). The germline V and J ends were trimmed by 7 bases and 5 bases, with 8 bases remaining between them. The CDR3 sequence is 11 residues long. Germline assignment: CDR1 LNHNV and CDR2 YYDKDF (reference sequence).

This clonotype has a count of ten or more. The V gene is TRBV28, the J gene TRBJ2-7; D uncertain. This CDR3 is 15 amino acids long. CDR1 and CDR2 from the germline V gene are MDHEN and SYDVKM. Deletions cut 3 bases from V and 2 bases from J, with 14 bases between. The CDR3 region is CASSFVGKDPYEQYF. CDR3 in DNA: TGTGCCAGCAGTTTCGTGGGTAAGGATCCCTACGAGCAGTACTTC.

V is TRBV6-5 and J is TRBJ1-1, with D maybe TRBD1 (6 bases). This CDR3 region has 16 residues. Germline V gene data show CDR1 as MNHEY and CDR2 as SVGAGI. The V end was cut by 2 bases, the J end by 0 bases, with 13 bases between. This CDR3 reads CASSYNYRAVNTEAFF. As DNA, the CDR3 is TGTGCCAGCAGTTACAACTACAGGGCGGTGAACACTGAAGCTTTCTTT.

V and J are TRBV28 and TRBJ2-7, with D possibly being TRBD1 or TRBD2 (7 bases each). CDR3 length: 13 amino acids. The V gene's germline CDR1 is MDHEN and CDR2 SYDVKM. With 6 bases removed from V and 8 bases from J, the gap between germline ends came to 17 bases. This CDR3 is CASRAGGVSKQYF. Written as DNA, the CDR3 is TGTGCCAGCAGAGCAGGGGGGGTCTCAAAGCAGTACTTC.

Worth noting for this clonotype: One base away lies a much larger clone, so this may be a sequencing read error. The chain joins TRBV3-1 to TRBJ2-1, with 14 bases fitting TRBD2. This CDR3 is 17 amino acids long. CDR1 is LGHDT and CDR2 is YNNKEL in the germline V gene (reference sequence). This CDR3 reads CASSQAGLAGADNEHFF. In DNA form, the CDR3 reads TGTGCCAGCAGCCAAGCGGGACTAGCGGGAGCCGACAATGAGCACTTCTTC.

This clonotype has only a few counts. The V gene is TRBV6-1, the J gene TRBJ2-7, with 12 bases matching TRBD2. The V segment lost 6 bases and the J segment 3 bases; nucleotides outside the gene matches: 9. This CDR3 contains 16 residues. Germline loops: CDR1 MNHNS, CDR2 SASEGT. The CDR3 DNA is TGTGCCAGCAGCCGACTAGGACTAGCGGGAAACTACGAGCAGTACTTC. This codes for CASSRLGLAGNYEQYF.

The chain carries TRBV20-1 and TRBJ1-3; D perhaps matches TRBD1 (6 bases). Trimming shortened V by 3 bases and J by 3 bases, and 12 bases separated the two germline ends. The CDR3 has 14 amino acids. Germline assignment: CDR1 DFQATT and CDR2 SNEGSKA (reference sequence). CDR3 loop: CSARDSLHGNTIYF. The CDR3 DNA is TGCAGTGCTAGGGACAGCCTTCATGGAAACACCATATATTTT.

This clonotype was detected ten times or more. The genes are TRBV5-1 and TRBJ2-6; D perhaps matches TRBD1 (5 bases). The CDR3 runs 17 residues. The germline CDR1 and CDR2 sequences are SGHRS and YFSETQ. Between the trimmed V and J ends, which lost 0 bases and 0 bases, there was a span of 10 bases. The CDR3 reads CASSLEQANSGANVLTF. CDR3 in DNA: TGCGCCAGCAGCTTGGAACAGGCGAACTCTGGGGCCAACGTCCTGACTTTC.

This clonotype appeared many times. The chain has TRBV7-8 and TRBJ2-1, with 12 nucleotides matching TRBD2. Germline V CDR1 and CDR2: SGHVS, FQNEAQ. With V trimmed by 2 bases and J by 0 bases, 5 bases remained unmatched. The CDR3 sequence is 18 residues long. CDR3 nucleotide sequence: TGTGCCAGCAGCTTACCTAGCGGGAGGGCCAGCTCCTACAATGAGCAGTTCTTC. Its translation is CASSLPSGRASSYNEQFF.

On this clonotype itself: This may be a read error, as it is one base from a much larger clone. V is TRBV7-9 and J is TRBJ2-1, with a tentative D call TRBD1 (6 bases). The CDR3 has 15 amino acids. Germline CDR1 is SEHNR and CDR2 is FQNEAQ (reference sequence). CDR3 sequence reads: CASSSGQIPYNEHFF. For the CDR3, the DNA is TGTGCCAGCAGCTCTGGACAGATTCCGTACAATGAGCACTTCTTC.

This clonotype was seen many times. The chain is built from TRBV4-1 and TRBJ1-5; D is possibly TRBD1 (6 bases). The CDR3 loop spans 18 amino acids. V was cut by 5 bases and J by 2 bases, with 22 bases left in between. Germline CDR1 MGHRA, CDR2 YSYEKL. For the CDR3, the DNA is TGCGCCAGCAGCATTAGGGGGAGCGACCCTCGAGGCAATCAGCCCCAGCATTTT. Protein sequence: CASSIRGSDPRGNQPQHF.

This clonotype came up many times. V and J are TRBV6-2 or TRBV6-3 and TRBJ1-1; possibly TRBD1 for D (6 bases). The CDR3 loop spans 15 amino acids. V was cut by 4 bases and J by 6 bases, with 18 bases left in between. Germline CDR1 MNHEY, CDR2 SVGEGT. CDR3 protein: CASSWDMGGLPEAFF. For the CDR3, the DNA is TGTGCCAGCAGTTGGGACATGGGAGGGTTGCCTGAAGCTTTCTTT.

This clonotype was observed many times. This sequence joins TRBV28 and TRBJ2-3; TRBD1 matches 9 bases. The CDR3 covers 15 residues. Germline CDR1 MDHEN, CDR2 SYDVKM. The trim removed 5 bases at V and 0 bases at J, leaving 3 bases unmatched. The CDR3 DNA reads TGTGCCAGCAGTACAGGGGGCGCCAGCACAGATACGCAGTATTTT. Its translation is CASSTGGASTDTQYF.

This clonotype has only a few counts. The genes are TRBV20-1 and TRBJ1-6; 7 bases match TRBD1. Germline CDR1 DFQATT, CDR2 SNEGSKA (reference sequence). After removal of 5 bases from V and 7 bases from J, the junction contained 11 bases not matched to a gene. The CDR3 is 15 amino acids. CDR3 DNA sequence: TGCAGTGCTGAGACGACAGGGCTATTCAATTCACCCCTCCACTTT. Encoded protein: CSAETTGLFNSPLHF.

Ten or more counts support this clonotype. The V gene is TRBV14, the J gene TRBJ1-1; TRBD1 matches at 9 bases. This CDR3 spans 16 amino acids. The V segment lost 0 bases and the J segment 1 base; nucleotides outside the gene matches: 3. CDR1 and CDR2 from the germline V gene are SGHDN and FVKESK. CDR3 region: CASSQDGQGWNTEAFF. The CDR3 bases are TGTGCCAGCAGCCAAGATGGACAGGGGTGGAACACTGAAGCTTTCTTT.

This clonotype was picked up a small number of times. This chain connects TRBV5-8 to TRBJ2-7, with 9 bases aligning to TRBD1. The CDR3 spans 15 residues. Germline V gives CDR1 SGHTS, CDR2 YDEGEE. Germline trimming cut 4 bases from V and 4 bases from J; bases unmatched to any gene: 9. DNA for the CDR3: TGTGCCAGCAGCAACCGGGACAGGGTTTCGTACGAGCAGTACTTC. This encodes CASSNRDRVSYEQYF.

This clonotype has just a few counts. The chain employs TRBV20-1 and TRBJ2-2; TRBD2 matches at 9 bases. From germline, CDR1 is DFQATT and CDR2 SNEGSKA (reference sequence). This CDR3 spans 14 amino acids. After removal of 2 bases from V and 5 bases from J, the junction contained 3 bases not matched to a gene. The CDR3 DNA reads TGCAGTGCTAGACTAGCGGGGAGGACCGGGGAGCTGTTTTTT. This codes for CSARLAGRTGELFF.

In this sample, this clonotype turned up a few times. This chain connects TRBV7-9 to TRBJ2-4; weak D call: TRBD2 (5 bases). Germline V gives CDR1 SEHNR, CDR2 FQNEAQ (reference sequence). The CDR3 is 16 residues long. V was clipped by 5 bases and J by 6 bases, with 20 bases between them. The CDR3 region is CASSPPGSAGGNIQYF. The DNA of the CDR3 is TGTGCCAGCAGCCCACCAGGTAGCGCGGGCGGAAACATTCAGTACTTC.

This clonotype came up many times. The DNA for the CDR3 is TGCAGTGCTCGGATCCTTTACGAGCAGTACTTC. This gives the protein CSARILYEQYF. This rearrangement joins TRBV20-1 to TRBJ2-7, with no clear D. Deletions cut 5 bases from V and 4 bases from J, with 9 bases between. The germline V gene has CDR1 DFQATT and CDR2 SNEGSKA (reference sequence). CDR3 size: 11 residues.

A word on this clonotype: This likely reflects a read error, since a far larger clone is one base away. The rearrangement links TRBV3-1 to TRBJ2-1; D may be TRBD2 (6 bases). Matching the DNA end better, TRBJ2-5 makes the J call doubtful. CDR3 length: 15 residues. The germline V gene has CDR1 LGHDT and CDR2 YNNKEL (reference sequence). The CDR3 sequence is CASSRPGGGRGTQYF. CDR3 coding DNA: TGTGCCAGCAGCCGACCCGGAGGAGGGAGAGGGACCCAGTACTTC.

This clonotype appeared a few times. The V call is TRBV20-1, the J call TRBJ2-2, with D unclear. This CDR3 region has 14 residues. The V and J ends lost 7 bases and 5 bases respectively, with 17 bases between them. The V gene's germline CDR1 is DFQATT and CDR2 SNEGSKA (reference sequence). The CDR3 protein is CSVPGNSATGELFF. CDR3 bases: TGCAGTGTTCCGGGTAACTCCGCGACCGGGGAGCTGTTTTTT.

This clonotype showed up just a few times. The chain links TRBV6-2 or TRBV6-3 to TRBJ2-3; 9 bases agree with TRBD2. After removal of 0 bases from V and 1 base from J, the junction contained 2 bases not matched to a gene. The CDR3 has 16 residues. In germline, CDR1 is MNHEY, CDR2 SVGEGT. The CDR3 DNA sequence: TGTGCCAGCAGTTACTCAGGCGGGGGGGGCACAGATACGCAGTATTTT. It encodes CASSYSGGGGTDTQYF.

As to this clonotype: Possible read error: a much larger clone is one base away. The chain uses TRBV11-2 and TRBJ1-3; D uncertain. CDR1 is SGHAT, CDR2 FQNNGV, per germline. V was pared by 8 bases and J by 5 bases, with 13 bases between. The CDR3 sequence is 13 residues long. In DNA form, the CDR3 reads TGTGCCAGCGGAAGTTCCTATCGAAACACCATATATTTT. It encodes CASGSSYRNTIYF.

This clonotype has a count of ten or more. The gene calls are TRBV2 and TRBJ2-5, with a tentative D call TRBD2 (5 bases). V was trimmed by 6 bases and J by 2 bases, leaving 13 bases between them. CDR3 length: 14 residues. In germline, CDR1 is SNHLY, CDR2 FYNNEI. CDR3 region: CASRSGGNQETQYF. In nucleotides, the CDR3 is TGTGCCAGCAGATCCGGAGGAAATCAAGAGACCCAGTACTTC.

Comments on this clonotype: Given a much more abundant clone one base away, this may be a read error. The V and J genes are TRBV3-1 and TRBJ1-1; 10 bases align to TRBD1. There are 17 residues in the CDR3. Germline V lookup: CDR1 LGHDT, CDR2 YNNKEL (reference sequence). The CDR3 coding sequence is TGTGCCAGCAGCCAAAGGGACAGGGGTTTTATGAACACTGAAGCTTCCTTT. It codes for CASSQRDRGFMNTEASF.